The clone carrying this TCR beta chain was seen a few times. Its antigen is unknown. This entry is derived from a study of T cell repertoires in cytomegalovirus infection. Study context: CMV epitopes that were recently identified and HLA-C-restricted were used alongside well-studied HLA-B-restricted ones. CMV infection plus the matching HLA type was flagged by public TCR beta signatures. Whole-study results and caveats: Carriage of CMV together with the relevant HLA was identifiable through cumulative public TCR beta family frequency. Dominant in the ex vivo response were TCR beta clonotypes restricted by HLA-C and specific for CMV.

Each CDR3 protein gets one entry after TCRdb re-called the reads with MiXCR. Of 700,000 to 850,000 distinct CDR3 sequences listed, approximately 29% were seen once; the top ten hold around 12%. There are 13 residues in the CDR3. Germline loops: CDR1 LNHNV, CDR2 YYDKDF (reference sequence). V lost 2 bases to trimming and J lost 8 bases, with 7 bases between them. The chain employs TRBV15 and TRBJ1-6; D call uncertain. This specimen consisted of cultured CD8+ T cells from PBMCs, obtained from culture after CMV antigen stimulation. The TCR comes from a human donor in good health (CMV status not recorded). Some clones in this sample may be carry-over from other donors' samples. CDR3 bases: TGTGCCACCAGCAGATCTCCTGATTCACCCCTCCACTTT. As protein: CATSRSPDSPLHF.